The T cell receptor beta chain described here comes from a study of OX40 agonist ivuxolimab in advanced cancers. Using immunoSEQ multiplex PCR, the repertoire was profiled, and TCRdb retains in-frame clones only, with some absent. In the table there are under 15,000 clones, 80% to 85% of which are singletons. Points on this clone: As yet, its antigen is unknown.

Regarding the study as a whole: CD4+ and CD8+ blood T cells expanded clonally by week 6 at 0.1 to 3.0 mg/kg. The work left the antigen specificity of expanded peripheral T cells undetermined.

Blood samples were obtained at baseline, cycle 4 day 1, and cycle 7 day 1. The sample consisted of CD4+ or CD8+ T cells sorted from blood, taken in a trial of the OX40 agonist ivuxolimab. The clonotype comes from an adult with an advanced solid tumor such as melanoma, head and neck, liver or kidney cancer.

The CDR3 is CASRGGLNTEAFF. For the CDR3, the DNA is TGTGCCAGCAGGGGGGGTTTAAACACTGAAGCTTTCTTT. The chain has TRBV7-9 and TRBJ1-1, with D maybe TRBD1 (5 bases). The CDR3 length is 13 residues. V lost 6 bases, J lost 2 bases, and 10 bases lay in between. CDR1 SEHNR and CDR2 FQNEAQ come from the germline V gene (reference sequence).